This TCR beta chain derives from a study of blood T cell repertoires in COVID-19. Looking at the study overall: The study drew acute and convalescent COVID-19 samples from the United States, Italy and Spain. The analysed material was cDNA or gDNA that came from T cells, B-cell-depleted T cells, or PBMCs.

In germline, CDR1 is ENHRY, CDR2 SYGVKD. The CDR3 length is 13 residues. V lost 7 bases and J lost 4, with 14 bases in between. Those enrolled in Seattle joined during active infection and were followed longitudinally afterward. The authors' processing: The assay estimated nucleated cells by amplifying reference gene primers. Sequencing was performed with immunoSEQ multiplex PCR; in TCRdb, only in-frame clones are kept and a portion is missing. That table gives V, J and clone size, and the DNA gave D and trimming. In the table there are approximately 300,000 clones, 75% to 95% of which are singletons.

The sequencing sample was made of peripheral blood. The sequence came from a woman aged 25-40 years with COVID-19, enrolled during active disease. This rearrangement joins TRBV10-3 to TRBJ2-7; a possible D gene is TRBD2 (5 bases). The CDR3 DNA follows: TGTGCCATCACCCCCGGGAAGCCATACGAGCAGTACTTC. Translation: CAITPGKPYEQYF.